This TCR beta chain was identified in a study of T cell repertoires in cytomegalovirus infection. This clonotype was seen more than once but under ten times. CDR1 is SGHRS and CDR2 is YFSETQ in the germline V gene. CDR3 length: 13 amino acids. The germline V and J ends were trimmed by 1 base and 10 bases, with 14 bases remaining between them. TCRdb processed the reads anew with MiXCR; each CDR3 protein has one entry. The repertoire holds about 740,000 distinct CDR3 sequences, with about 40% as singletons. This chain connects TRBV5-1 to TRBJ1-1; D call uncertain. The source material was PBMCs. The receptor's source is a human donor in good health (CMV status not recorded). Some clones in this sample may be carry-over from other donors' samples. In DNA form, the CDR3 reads TGCGCCAGCAGCTTGAAAGACCTAACGGGAGCTTTCTTT. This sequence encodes CASSLKDLTGAFF. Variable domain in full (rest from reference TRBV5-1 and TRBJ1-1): KAGVTQTPRYLIKTRGQQVTLSCSPISGHRSVSWYQQTPGQGLQFLFEYFSETQRNKGNFPGRFSGRQFSNSRSEMNVSTLELGDSALYLCASSLKDLTGAFFGQGTRLTVV.